This T cell receptor beta chain was profiled in a study of T cells in Graves' hyperthyroidism and ophthalmopathy. This CDR3 region has 12 residues. Germline loops: CDR1 SEHNR, CDR2 FQNEAQ (reference sequence). V shed 3 bases and J shed 7 bases, with 9 bases lying between them. A lack of ophthalmopathy progression within 18 months defined stable Graves' hyperthyroidism. Lactation, pregnancy, other autoimmune disease or uncontrolled infection led to exclusion of patients. Authors of the study amplified TCR beta CDR3 regions from RNA transcripts. First-round RT-PCR targeting the TCR CDR3 was performed with the HTBI primer set. TCRdb called the multiplex PCR reads again in MiXCR, with one record for every CDR3 protein. Of almost 600,000 distinct CDR3 sequences listed, about half are singletons.

The sequence came from a woman between 18 and 29 years old with Graves' hyperthyroidism. The rearrangement uses TRBV7-9 and TRBJ1-2, with D tentatively TRBD1 (6 bases). The sequenced sample was peripheral blood or thyroid tissue (not recorded which). The CDR3 coding sequence is TGTGCCAGCAGCTTGGGGGCGCCTGGCTACACCTTC. Encoded protein: CASSLGAPGYTF.